This TCR beta chain was profiled in a study of blood T cell repertoires in COVID-19. The CDR3 spans 14 residues. J was trimmed by 8 bases and V by 7 bases; bases with no gene match: 9. Germline CDR1 and CDR2: MNHEY and SVGAGI. Profiling relied on immunoSEQ multiplex PCR, and the TCRdb table lists in-frame clones only, not all of them. The sample consists of about 320,000 clones, 85% of them appearing once. The chain has TRBV6-5 and TRBJ1-4; 8 bases fit TRBD1. The source is a woman in her twenties or thirties who had been exposed to COVID-19. The material sequenced was PBMCs or T cells enriched from blood (not recorded which). The CDR3 region has the DNA TGTGCCAGCAAATTAGACAGGGGTAGGGAAAAACTGTTTTTT. Protein: CASKLDRGREKLFF.